The 19 T cell receptor beta chains in this list originate from one sample, sequenced in a study of blood T cells in healthy people across ages. With a J-beta primer mix and a sample-barcoded 5' primer, a second PCR ran about 7 to 12 cycles. TCRdb re-called the 5' RACE reads through MiXCR, storing one row per CDR3 protein. The sample carries 1.5 million to 2 million distinct CDR3 sequences, 49% recorded once. The sequencing input was blood. Receptor source: a woman aged 40 to 50 in good health.

The gene calls are TRBV7-2 and TRBJ2-7, with 11 bases aligning to TRBD2. Per germline, CDR1 SGHTA and CDR2 FQGNSA. The CDR3 has 17 residues. Trimming removed 3 bases from V and 0 bases from J; junction bases left unmatched: 7. The CDR3, as DNA: TGTGCCAGCAGCTTCCCCGAACTAGCGGGGGCCTCCTACGAGCAGTACTTC. Translating gives CASSFPELAGASYEQYF. The whole variable domain, remainder taken from reference TRBV7-2 and TRBJ2-7, is GAGVSQSPSNKVTEKGKDVELRCDPISGHTALYWYRQSLGQGLEFLIYFQGNSAPDKSGLPSDRFSAERTGGSVSTLTIQRTQQEDSAVYLCASSFPELAGASYEQYFGPGTRLTVT.

This clonotype came up a few times. This chain links TRBV4-3 with TRBJ2-2; TRBD1 matches at 8 bases. This CDR3 comprises 17 residues. Germline-derived CDR1 and CDR2 are LGHNA and YSLEER. V was pared by 0 bases and J by 2 bases, with 5 bases of the junction left unmatched. CDR3 residues: CASSQERDRTNTGELFF. In DNA form, the CDR3 reads TGCGCCAGCAGCCAAGAAAGGGACAGGACAAACACCGGGGAGCTGTTTTTT.

The chain is built from TRBV6-2 or TRBV6-3 and TRBJ2-5; D ambiguous. The CDR3 sequence is 14 residues long. From germline, CDR1 is MNHEY and CDR2 SVGEGT. The V end lost 6 bases, the J end lost 4 bases, and 15 bases lay between the germline ends. The CDR3 is CASREQARPETQYF. CDR3 DNA: TGTGCCAGCAGGGAACAAGCCCGGCCAGAGACCCAGTACTTC.

The chain is built from TRBV6-5 and TRBJ1-2, with D perhaps TRBD1 (5 bases). Trimming shortened V by 0 bases and J by 3 bases, and 11 bases separated the two germline ends. This CDR3 has 15 amino acids. CDR1 MNHEY and CDR2 SVGAGI come from the germline V gene. The DNA for the CDR3 is TGTGCCAGCAGTTACTCGGCAGGGATCGACTATGGCTACACCTTC. The encoded protein is CASSYSAGIDYGYTF.

This clonotype has a handful of counts. The chain joins TRBV12-3 or TRBV12-4 to TRBJ2-1; 10 nucleotides agree with TRBD2. J was trimmed by 7 bases and V by 0 bases; bases with no gene match: 6. The CDR3 sequence is 16 residues long. The CDR3 protein is CASSLAAAGGQNEQFF. The CDR3 DNA reads as TGTGCCAGCAGTTTAGCGGCAGCGGGGGGGCAAAATGAGCAGTTCTTC.

The chain joins TRBV20-1 to TRBJ2-3; TRBD2 agrees at 11 bases. CDR1 and CDR2 (germline): DFQATT, SNEGSKA (reference sequence). CDR3 length: 15 amino acids. V lost 6 bases, J lost 1 base, and 6 bases stayed unmatched. For the CDR3, the DNA is TGCAGTGCCGCGCGACTAGCGGGGCGCACAGATACGCAGTATTTT. This codes for CSAARLAGRTDTQYF.

The genes are TRBV10-3 and TRBJ1-2, with D tentatively TRBD1 (5 bases). CDR3 length: 15 residues. CDR1 and CDR2 from the germline V gene are ENHRY and SYGVKD. V dropped 3 bases and J dropped 6 bases, with 17 bases sitting between them. The CDR3 nucleotides are TGTGCCATCAGTGACCCGGTTGTGGGGGTGCATGGCTACACCTTC. This codes for CAISDPVVGVHGYTF.

The chain combines TRBV5-1 with TRBJ1-1; 7 bases match TRBD1. Germline values: CDR1 SGHRS, CDR2 YFSETQ. CDR3 length equals 14 residues. J lost 4 bases, V lost 4 bases, and 7 bases had no gene match. CDR3 DNA sequence: TGCGCCAGCAGCGACGACAGGGCCCCCACTGAAGCTTTCTTT. It specifies CASSDDRAPTEAFF.

This clonotype has a handful of counts. The chain links TRBV21-1 to TRBJ2-5; TRBD1, the D gene given by the table, was not confirmed from the DNA. The end of the DNA aligns better with TRBJ2-7, so the J call may be wrong. TRBV21-1 constitutes a pseudogene. The CDR3 contains 20 residues. The CDR3 sequence: CASSVQNPSRGQGASYEQYF. The CDR3 DNA sequence: TGTGCCAGCAGCGTACAAAATCCCTCGCGAGGACAGGGGGCGTCCTACGAGCAGTACTTC.

The CDR3 region is CASSPRLAGGSTQYF. In DNA, the CDR3 is TGTGCCAGCAGCCCTCGACTAGCGGGGGGTAGCACGCAGTATTTT. V is TRBV13 and J is TRBJ2-3; 13 bases fit TRBD2. The V segment lost 5 bases and the J segment 9 bases; nucleotides outside the gene matches: 8. This CDR3 spans 15 amino acids. CDR1 and CDR2 (germline): PRHDT, FYEKMQ (reference sequence).

The gene calls are TRBV7-8 and TRBJ2-1; possibly TRBD2 for D (7 bases). Germline assignment: CDR1 SGHVS and CDR2 FQNEAQ. This CDR3 region has 16 residues. V lost 8 bases and J lost 7, with 24 bases in between. The CDR3 sequence: CASGSIGGPLGNEQFF. Here the CDR3 DNA reads TGTGCCAGCGGCTCGATCGGGGGGCCCTTAGGAAATGAGCAGTTCTTC.

CDR3 protein: CATSRVTGEEGNEQFF. Here the CDR3 DNA reads TGTGCCACCAGCAGAGTTACAGGGGAAGAAGGGAATGAGCAGTTCTTC. This chain joins TRBV15 and TRBJ2-1, with 7 bases identical to TRBD1. Germline V gene data show CDR1 as LNHNV and CDR2 as YYDKDF (reference sequence). V lost 1 base to trimming and J lost 7 bases; unmatched junction nucleotides: 10. The CDR3 extends over 16 amino acids.

The chain couples TRBV27 to TRBJ2-2, with 9 bases aligning to TRBD1. This CDR3 has 16 amino acids. Trimming took 6 bases from V and 4 from J; bases not matched to a gene: 9. Germline V gene sequence: CDR1 MNHEY, CDR2 SMNVEV (reference sequence). The CDR3 region is CASSLGDRVTTGELFF. CDR3 DNA sequence: TGTGCCAGCAGCCTGGGGGACAGGGTTACCACCGGGGAGCTGTTTTTT.

Worth noting for this clonotype: The junction does not match germline at one end; this may be a read error. J is TRBJ2-4 and V is TRBV20-1; TRBD2 aligns across 7 bases. The J call may not be correct, given that the DNA end is closer to TRBJ2-7. The CDR3 has 13 residues. CDR1 and CDR2 from the germline V gene are DFQATT and SNEGSKA (reference sequence). CDR3 loop: CSTRGGGVYEQYF. The CDR3, as DNA: TGTAGTACTAGGGGCGGGGGTGTCTACGAGCAGTACTTC.

V usage is TRBV7-9 and J usage is TRBJ1-5; 10 positions agree with TRBD1. Trimming removed 5 bases from V and 4 bases from J; junction bases left unmatched: 5. Germline lookup yields CDR1 SEHNR and CDR2 FQNEAQ (reference sequence). The CDR3 has 15 residues. CDR3 amino acids: CASSPGTGANQPQHF. CDR3 sequence (DNA): TGTGCCAGCAGCCCTGGGACAGGGGCTAATCAGCCCCAGCATTTT.

The chain recombines TRBV5-1 with TRBJ2-1; weak D call: TRBD2 (7 bases). The CDR3 has 16 amino acids. With 0 bases removed from V and 1 base from J, the gap between germline ends came to 11 bases. In germline, CDR1 is SGHRS, CDR2 YFSETQ. CDR3 loop: CASSLVRGASYNEQFF. The DNA for the CDR3 is TGCGCCAGCAGCTTGGTTCGGGGGGCTTCCTACAATGAGCAGTTCTTC.

This clonotype was seen a few times. V gene TRBV29-1 combines with J gene TRBJ1-1; 8 positions agree with TRBD1. CDR1 and CDR2 from the germline V gene are SQVTM and ANQGSEA. This CDR3 region has 11 residues. Losses at the gene ends were 8 bases for V and 3 bases for J; bases not matched to a gene: 2. DNA of the CDR3: TGCAGCCAGGGGGCTGACACTGAAGCTTTCTTT. Translated, it gives CSQGADTEAFF. Filled out from reference TRBV29-1 and TRBJ1-1, the complete variable domain reads SAVISQKPSRDICQRGTSLTIQCQVDSQVTMMFWYRQQPGQSLTLIATANQGSEATYESGFVIDKFPISRPNLTFSTLTVSNMSPEDSSIYLCSQGADTEAFFGQGTRLTVV.

This sequence joins TRBV12-3 or TRBV12-4 and TRBJ1-5; D remains ambiguous. This CDR3 has 17 residues. V gave up 4 bases and J gave up 10 bases, with 26 bases separating them. Written as DNA, the CDR3 is TGTGCCAGCAGTTACCGAGTCGTGGGTGGGGTTGCGCGTCCCCAGCATTTT. As protein: CASSYRVVGGVARPQHF.

This clonotype appeared once. The chain couples TRBV2 to TRBJ2-5; 8 positions match TRBD2. Losses at the gene ends were 3 bases for V and 12 bases for J; bases not matched to a gene: 12. CDR1 and CDR2 from the germline V gene are SNHLY and FYNNEI. This CDR3 region has 14 residues. This CDR3 is CASSDTSGGRAEYF. For the CDR3, the DNA is TGTGCCAGCAGTGACACGAGCGGGGGCCGAGCGGAGTACTTC.